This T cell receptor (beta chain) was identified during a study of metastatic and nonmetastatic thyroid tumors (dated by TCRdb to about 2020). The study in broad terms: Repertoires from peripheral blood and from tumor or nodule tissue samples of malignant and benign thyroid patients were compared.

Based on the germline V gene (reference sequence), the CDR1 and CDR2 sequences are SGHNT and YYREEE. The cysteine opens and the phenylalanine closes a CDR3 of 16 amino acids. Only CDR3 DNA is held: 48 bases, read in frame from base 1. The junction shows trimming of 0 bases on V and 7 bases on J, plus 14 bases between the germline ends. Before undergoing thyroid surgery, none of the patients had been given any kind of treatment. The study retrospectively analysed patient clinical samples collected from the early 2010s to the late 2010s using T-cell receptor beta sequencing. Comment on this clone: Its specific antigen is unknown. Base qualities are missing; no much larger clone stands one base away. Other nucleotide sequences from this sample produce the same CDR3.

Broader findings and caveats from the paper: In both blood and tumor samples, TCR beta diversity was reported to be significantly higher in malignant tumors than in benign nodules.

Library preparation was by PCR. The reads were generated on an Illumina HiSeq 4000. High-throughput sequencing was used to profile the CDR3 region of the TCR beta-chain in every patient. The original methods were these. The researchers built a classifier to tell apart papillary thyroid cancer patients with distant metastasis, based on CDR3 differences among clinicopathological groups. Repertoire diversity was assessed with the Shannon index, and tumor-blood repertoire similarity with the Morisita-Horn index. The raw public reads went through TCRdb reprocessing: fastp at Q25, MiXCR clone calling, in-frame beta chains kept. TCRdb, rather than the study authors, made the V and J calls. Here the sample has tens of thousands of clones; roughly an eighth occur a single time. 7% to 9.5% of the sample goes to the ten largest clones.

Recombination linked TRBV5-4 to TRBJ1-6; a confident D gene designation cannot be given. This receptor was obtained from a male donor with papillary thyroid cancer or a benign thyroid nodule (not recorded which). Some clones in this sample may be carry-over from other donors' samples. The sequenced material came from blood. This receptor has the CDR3 CASSLAGSGYNSPLHF. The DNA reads TGTGCCAGCAGCTTGGCCGGGTCCGGGTACAATTCACCCCTCCACTTT.